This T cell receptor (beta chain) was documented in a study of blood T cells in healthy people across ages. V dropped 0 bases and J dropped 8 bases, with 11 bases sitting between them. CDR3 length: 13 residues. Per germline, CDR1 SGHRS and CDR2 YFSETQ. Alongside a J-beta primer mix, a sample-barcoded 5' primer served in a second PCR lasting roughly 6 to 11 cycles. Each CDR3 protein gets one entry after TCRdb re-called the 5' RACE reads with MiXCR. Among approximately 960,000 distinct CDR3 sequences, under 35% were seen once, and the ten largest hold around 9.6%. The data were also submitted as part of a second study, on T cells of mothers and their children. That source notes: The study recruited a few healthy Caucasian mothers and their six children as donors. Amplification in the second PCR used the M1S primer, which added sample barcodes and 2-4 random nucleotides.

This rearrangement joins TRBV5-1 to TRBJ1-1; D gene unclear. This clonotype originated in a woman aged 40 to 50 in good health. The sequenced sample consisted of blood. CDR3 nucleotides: TGCGCCAGCAGCTTGGGTACCTCCCCCGAAGCTTTCTTT. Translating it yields CASSLGTSPEAFF.